These 21 T cell receptor beta chains originate from one sample sequenced in a study of T-cell reconstitution after alpha-beta-depleted transplantation in children. Researchers prepared the TCRbeta library using unique molecular identifiers, the study reports. A single record per CDR3 protein comes from TCRdb applying MiXCR to the PCR reads. The sample includes 380,000 or so distinct CDR3 sequences, roughly 15% of them seen just once. The sample here was PBMCs, taken from the stem cell graft. Receptors were obtained from a human donor who donated a stem cell graft to a child with Fanconi anemia.

Ten or more counts support this clonotype. The chain couples TRBV12-3 or TRBV12-4 to TRBJ2-3, with 10 bases matching TRBD2. V lost 7 bases and J lost 5; bases outside the gene matches: 6. This CDR3 region has 14 residues. The CDR3 spells CASTPGTSEDTQYF. CDR3 bases: TGTGCCAGCACCCCCGGGACTAGCGAAGATACGCAGTATTTT.

The chain links TRBV6-1 to TRBJ2-5; tentatively, D is TRBD2 (6 bases). Germline V gene sequence: CDR1 MNHNS, CDR2 SASEGT. Trimming cost V 8 bases and J 0 bases, with 13 bases left between them. The CDR3 covers 14 residues. The CDR3 DNA sequence: TGTGCCAGCCAGATCCGGGGGAACCAAGAGACCCAGTACTTC. It translates to CASQIRGNQETQYF.

This clonotype was observed a handful of times. The rearrangement joins TRBV29-1 to TRBJ2-5; D not certain. The ends were cut back, 0 bases at V and 1 base at J, with 3 bases in the middle. The CDR3 runs 12 residues. Germline V gene sequence: CDR1 SQVTM, CDR2 ANQGSEA. The CDR3 protein is CSVEELQETQYF. In nucleotides, the CDR3 is TGCAGCGTTGAAGAACTCCAAGAGACCCAGTACTTC.

This clonotype was seen a handful of times. The V call is TRBV5-1, the J call TRBJ2-1; D is unclear. Germline CDR1 reads SGHRS; CDR2 reads YFSETQ. Trimming cost V 2 bases and J 4 bases, with 13 bases left between them. This CDR3 has 15 residues. Written as DNA, the CDR3 is TGCGCCAGCAGCTTATCTTCGTCCACATACAATGAGCAGTTCTTC. Translated, it gives CASSLSSSTYNEQFF. The full variable domain, rest sourced from reference TRBV5-1 and TRBJ2-1, is KAGVTQTPRYLIKTRGQQVTLSCSPISGHRSVSWYQQTPGQGLQFLFEYFSETQRNKGNFPGRFSGRQFSNSRSEMNVSTLELGDSALYLCASSLSSSTYNEQFFGPGTRLTVL.

This clonotype was detected only a few times. This chain uses TRBV29-1 with TRBJ2-7, with TRBD1 matching 12 bases. The CDR3 runs 13 residues. Germline-derived CDR1 and CDR2 are SQVTM and ANQGSEA. The junction had 2 bases not matched to a gene; V was cut back by 6 bases and J by 2 bases. The DNA for the CDR3 is TGCAGCGTGGGACAGGGGGCCACCTACGAGCAGTACTTC. Protein: CSVGQGATYEQYF.

V gene TRBV7-2 combines with J gene TRBJ2-1, with D perhaps matching TRBD1 or TRBD2 (5 bases each). Germline CDR1 reads SGHTA; CDR2 reads FQGNSA. The CDR3 runs to 15 residues. V lost 3 bases to trimming and J lost 4 bases, with 13 bases between them. The CDR3 spells CASSFARGQYNEQFF. For the CDR3, the DNA is TGTGCCAGCAGCTTCGCGAGGGGTCAGTACAATGAGCAGTTCTTC.

This clonotype has at least ten counts. The chain recombines TRBV12-3 or TRBV12-4 with TRBJ1-1; no firm D call. V was trimmed by 1 base and J by 10 bases, leaving 13 bases between them. The CDR3 is 13 amino acids. CDR3 DNA: TGTGCCAGCAGTTTAGACACAGACCTCGGAGCTTTCTTT. Its translation: CASSLDTDLGAFF.

The chain combines TRBV5-1 with TRBJ2-1; D is ambiguous. V was clipped by 0 bases and J by 7 bases, with 11 bases between them. Germline values: CDR1 SGHRS, CDR2 YFSETQ. The CDR3 runs 14 residues. In DNA form, the CDR3 reads TGCGCCAGCAGCTTGGACCCCAACGTAAATGAGCAGTTCTTC. Amino acids: CASSLDPNVNEQFF.

In this sample, this clonotype turned up many times. The chain employs TRBV2 and TRBJ2-3; 7 bases align to TRBD1. The germline gives CDR1 SNHLY, CDR2 FYNNEI. The J segment lost 3 bases and the V segment lost 9 bases, leaving 6 bases of the junction unmatched. The CDR3 is 13 residues long. The CDR3 region has the DNA TGTGCCAGTCGACAGGGTAGTACAGATACGCAGTATTTT. It translates to CASRQGSTDTQYF.

This clonotype was seen repeatedly, ten times or more. This sequence joins TRBV20-1 and TRBJ1-4; no reliable D call. V lost 1 base to trimming and J lost 6 bases, with 12 bases between them. Looked up from germline, CDR1 is DFQATT and CDR2 is SNEGSKA (reference sequence). This CDR3 has 14 residues. The CDR3: CSARAVIGDEKLFF. CDR3 nucleotides: TGCAGTGCTAGAGCGGTCATAGGAGATGAAAAACTGTTTTTT.

This clonotype was seen a single time. V is TRBV18 and J is TRBJ1-2; 7 bases line up with TRBD1. The CDR3 has 15 residues. Losses at the gene ends were 4 bases for V and 0 bases for J; bases not matched to a gene: 5. Germline CDR1 is KGHSH and CDR2 is LQKENI. CDR3 coding DNA: TGTGCCAGCTCACAGACAGGGAGGACTAACTATGGCTACACCTTC. It codes for CASSQTGRTNYGYTF.

The sample holds a few counts of this clonotype. The chain links TRBV7-9 to TRBJ1-4; a weak D match, TRBD1 (6 bases). The CDR3 runs to 15 residues. Germline V lookup: CDR1 SEHNR, CDR2 FQNEAQ (reference sequence). V lost 5 bases and J lost 5, with 15 bases in between. The CDR3 DNA reads TGTGCCAGCAGCATGACAGGAATCTCAAATGAAAAACTGTTTTTT. It encodes CASSMTGISNEKLFF.

The chain combines TRBV4-1 with TRBJ2-7, with a possible D match to TRBD1 (5 bases). V was clipped by 2 bases and J by 3 bases, with 11 bases between them. Germline V CDR1 and CDR2: MGHRA, YSYEKL. This CDR3 is built from 14 residues. CDR3 DNA sequence: TGCGCCAGCAGCCAACCAGGGCAAAACTACGAGCAGTACTTC. Translation gives CASSQPGQNYEQYF.

The chain couples TRBV6-2 or TRBV6-3 to TRBJ2-3; D tentatively reads TRBD1 or TRBD2 (7 bases each). The germline gives CDR1 MNHEY, CDR2 SVGEGT. The CDR3 consists of 15 residues. V shed 5 bases and J shed 2 bases, with 14 bases lying between them. CDR3 in DNA: TGTGCCAGCAGTGGGTCAGGGGGGGTCACAGATACGCAGTATTTT. Protein product: CASSGSGGVTDTQYF.

The gene calls are TRBV20-1 and TRBJ2-7; D ambiguous. Germline loops: CDR1 DFQATT, CDR2 SNEGSKA (reference sequence). CDR3 length: 15 residues. Trimming took off 0 bases at V and 4 bases at J, with 16 bases between the two ends. The CDR3 is CSARDNSQAAYEQYF. Written as DNA, the CDR3 is TGCAGTGCTAGAGATAACAGTCAGGCCGCTTACGAGCAGTACTTC.

This clonotype has more than one count but fewer than ten. CDR3: CSAQHTGGATYGYTF. In DNA form, the CDR3 reads TGCAGTGCTCAACATACAGGGGGCGCAACCTATGGCTACACCTTC. This chain uses TRBV20-1 with TRBJ1-2, with 9 bases fitting TRBD1. Germline loops: CDR1 DFQATT, CDR2 SNEGSKA (reference sequence). CDR3 length: 15 amino acids. The J segment lost 4 bases and the V segment lost 5 bases, leaving 11 bases of the junction unmatched.

This clonotype was recorded many times. The J gene is TRBJ2-1, the V gene TRBV4-2; no firm D call. This CDR3 contains 16 residues. Germline values: CDR1 LGHNA, CDR2 YNFKEQ. V lost 1 base to trimming and J lost 2 bases, with 12 bases between them. CDR3 residues: CASSQVSSLAYNEQFF. In DNA, the CDR3 is TGTGCCAGCAGCCAAGTATCCTCCCTCGCCTACAATGAGCAGTTCTTC.

The V gene is TRBV7-6, the J gene TRBJ1-1; D is possibly TRBD1 (6 bases). With 5 bases removed from V and 1 base from J, the gap between germline ends came to 23 bases. The CDR3 runs 18 residues. Germline V CDR1 and CDR2: SGHVS, FNYEAQ. Here the CDR3 reads CASSLTAVIGGPNTEAFF. CDR3 nucleotides: TGTGCCAGCAGCCTGACCGCCGTTATAGGGGGGCCGAACACTGAAGCTTTCTTT.

This rearrangement joins TRBV7-9 to TRBJ2-1, with a possible D match to TRBD2 (5 bases). The germline V gene has CDR1 SEHNR and CDR2 FQNEAQ (reference sequence). V lost 4 bases and J 0 bases, leaving 13 bases between the germline ends. The CDR3 loop spans 16 amino acids. CDR3 region: CASSSPRGSSYNEQFF. The CDR3 DNA reads as TGTGCCAGCAGCTCCCCCCGGGGTAGCTCCTACAATGAGCAGTTCTTC.

V is TRBV6-5 and J is TRBJ2-3, with a possible D match to TRBD2 (6 bases). CDR1 and CDR2 from the germline V gene are MNHEY and SVGAGI. V was trimmed by 0 bases and J by 4 bases, leaving 17 bases between them. This CDR3 spans 17 amino acids. The CDR3 sequence is CASSYSRRVKSADTQYF. For the CDR3, the DNA is TGTGCCAGCAGTTACTCGAGGAGGGTTAAGTCGGCAGATACGCAGTATTTT.

This clonotype was seen repeatedly, ten times or more. The V call is TRBV7-2, the J call TRBJ2-3; D is perhaps TRBD2 (5 bases). With 5 bases removed from V and 5 bases from J, the gap between germline ends came to 11 bases. Germline CDR1 SGHTA, CDR2 FQGNSA. This CDR3 contains 13 residues. CDR3 residues: CASSRERGDTQYF. CDR3 nucleotides: TGTGCCAGCAGCAGAGAACGGGGAGATACGCAGTATTTT. The complete variable domain, with remaining parts taken from reference TRBV7-2 and TRBJ2-3, reads GAGVSQSPSNKVTEKGKDVELRCDPISGHTALYWYRQSLGQGLEFLIYFQGNSAPDKSGLPSDRFSAERTGGSVSTLTIQRTQQEDSAVYLCASSRERGDTQYFGPGTRLTVL.